Listed below are T cell receptor beta chains from one sample, sequenced in a study of technical replicates of blood from a few donors. Assay used: immunoSEQ multiplex PCR; TCRdb lists only in-frame clones, some missing. The data show around 85,000 clones, with roughly 94% seen just once and 0.2% to 0.3% held by the top ten. The source material was T cells isolated from PBMCs. The source of these receptors is a human donor in good health. Both conserved end residues are part of each CDR3. The order of the fields is D gene, clone size, J gene, V gene, CDR3 protein, CDR3 DNA. A D gene is named only where the DNA matches it firmly. Clone size is given for some rows only: seen once, a few or many times, or a class if the clone is expanded.

TRBD1 - TRBJ1-6 TRBV19 CASSTQGEYNSPLHF TGTGCCAGTAGTACCCAGGGGGAGTATAATTCACCCCTCCACTTT
- - TRBJ2-7 TRBV18 CASSPSPAEEYEQYF TGTGCCAGCTCACCAAGTCCGGCAGAGGAATACGAGCAGTACTTC
TRBD1 - TRBJ2-7 TRBV6-1 CASRQGTSYEQYF TGTGCCAGCAGACAGGGGACATCCTACGAGCAGTACTTC
TRBD1 - TRBJ1-2 TRBV4-1 CASSQVETGVGDYGYTF TGCGCCAGCAGCCAAGTAGAGACAGGGGTAGGGGATTATGGCTACACCTTC
TRBD2 once TRBJ2-1 TRBV28 CASSVTSGRVNEQFF TGTGCCAGCAGTGTTACTAGCGGGAGGGTGAATGAGCAGTTCTTC
- - TRBJ2-7 TRBV14 CASSQGPGQGIYEQYF TGTGCCAGCAGCCAAGGACCGGGTCAGGGGATTTACGAGCAGTACTTC
TRBD1 - TRBJ1-1 TRBV14 CASLQGRRTGKLNTEAFF TGTGCCAGCCTGCAGGGGCGGAGGACAGGGAAGCTGAACACTGAAGCTTTCTTT
- - TRBJ2-7 TRBV5-5 CASSLVRGLGEQYF TGTGCCAGCAGCTTGGTTAGGGGTCTCGGCGAGCAGTACTTC
- - TRBJ1-5 TRBV29-1 CSAGYVNQPQHF TGCAGCGCCGGGTACGTCAATCAGCCCCAGCATTTT
TRBD1 - TRBJ1-3 TRBV7-3 CASRGDRVWVSSGNTIYF TGTGCCAGCAGGGGGGACAGGGTCTGGGTGAGCTCTGGAAACACCATATATTTT
- - TRBJ1-1 TRBV28 CASSLTGIMNTEAFF TGTGCCAGCAGTTTAACGGGGATTATGAACACTGAAGCTTTCTTT
TRBD1 - TRBJ2-7 TRBV19 CATAGTGSSYEQYF TGTGCCACCGCCGGGACAGGGAGCTCCTACGAGCAGTACTTC
- - TRBJ2-1 TRBV28 CASSFSAPLTQFF TGTGCCAGCAGTTTTTCAGCGCCGCTTACTCAGTTCTTC
TRBD1 once TRBJ1-1 TRBV10-1 CASRVRTGLNTEAFF TGCGCCAGCAGGGTTCGGACAGGGCTGAACACTGAAGCTTTCTTT
- - TRBJ1-4 TRBV18 CASSPPLRTTKPHNEKLFF TGTGCCAGCTCACCACCTTTACGGACTACCAAGCCTCATAATGAAAAACTGTTTTTT
- - TRBJ1-5 TRBV27 CASSFDSVRPQHF TGTGCCAGCAGTTTCGACAGTGTAAGGCCCCAGCATTTT
- - TRBJ2-3 TRBV7-9 CASSLVGGGTDTQYF TGTGCCAGCAGCTTAGTTGGCGGAGGCACAGATACGCAGTATTTT
- - TRBJ1-4 TRBV7-9 CASSLGAGNEKLFF TGTGCCAGCAGCTTAGGGGCGGGTAATGAAAAACTGTTTTTT
TRBD1 - TRBJ2-1 TRBV13 CASSPGTGKNEQFF TGTGCCAGCAGCCCCGGGACAGGGAAGAATGAGCAGTTCTTC
- - TRBJ1-2 TRBV28 CASSPPLGYGYTF TGTGCCAGCAGTCCGCCACTCGGCTATGGCTACACCTTC
- once TRBJ2-2 TRBV6-4 CASSPRAANTGELFF TGTGCCAGCAGTCCGAGGGCTGCGAACACCGGGGAGCTGTTTTTT
TRBD1 once TRBJ1-5 TRBV28 CASRPGQNSNQPQHF TGTGCCTCGAGGCCGGGACAGAATAGCAATCAGCCCCAGCATTTT
TRBD1 - TRBJ1-5 TRBV7-2 CASSYSQAGGVQPQHF TGTGCCAGCAGTTATTCTCAGGCAGGGGGAGTTCAGCCCCAGCATTTT
TRBD2 once TRBJ2-2 TRBV7-7 CASSLRLAGNTGELFF TGTGCCAGCAGCTTACGACTAGCGGGTAACACCGGGGAGCTGTTTTTT
- - TRBJ2-2 TRBV5-4 CASSFRRRRDPNTGELFF TGTGCCAGCAGCTTTAGGCGGCGCCGGGATCCGAACACCGGGGAGCTGTTTTTT
- once TRBJ2-5 TRBV19 CASSIRGETQYF TGTGCCAGTAGTATACGCGGGGAGACCCAGTACTTC
TRBD1 - TRBJ1-4 TRBV14 CASSQPDRALFF TGTGCCAGCAGCCAACCTGACAGGGCACTGTTTTTT
- - TRBJ2-7 TRBV5-4 CASSPNGASLGEQYF TGTGCCAGCAGCCCTAATGGGGCTAGTTTGGGGGAGCAGTACTTC
TRBD1 - TRBJ2-7 TRBV25-1 CASSEMGQGYEQYF TGTGCCAGCAGTGAAATGGGACAGGGTTACGAGCAGTACTTC
- - TRBJ1-2 TRBV19 CASTDSPNYGYTF TGTGCCAGCACGGACAGCCCTAACTATGGCTACACCTTC
TRBD1 - TRBJ1-1 TRBV9 CASSGGQGYTEAFF TGTGCCAGCAGCGGGGGACAGGGATATACTGAAGCTTTCTTT
- - TRBJ1-6 TRBV18 CASSPFRKTTSYNSPLHF TGTGCCAGCTCACCATTTCGTAAGACAACCAGCTATAATTCACCCCTCCACTTT
- - TRBJ2-7 TRBV5-4 CASSQPGGLYEQYF TGTGCCAGCAGCCAACCCGGAGGGCTCTACGAGCAGTACTTC
TRBD2 - TRBJ2-5 TRBV5-1 CASSLRGVQETQYF TGCGCCAGCAGCTTGCGGGGGGTTCAAGAGACCCAGTACTTC
TRBD1 - TRBJ2-5 TRBV5-1 CASSNSQGEETQYF TGCGCCAGCAGTAATTCGCAGGGGGAAGAGACCCAGTACTTC
TRBD2 - TRBJ2-7 TRBV27 CASSPLAGEIGSYEQYF TGTGCCAGCAGTCCCCTAGCGGGAGAGATAGGATCCTACGAGCAGTACTTC
TRBD1 - TRBJ1-5 TRBV6-5 CASSPGTGIQPQHF TGTGCCAGCAGCCCCGGGACAGGGATCCAGCCCCAGCATTTT